This T cell receptor (beta chain) came from a study of human T cells and chemical hapten exposure. Study context: Alopecia areata, totalis and universalis patients, mostly female, were included.

Comment on this clonotype: Its antigen is not identified.

As for time point: pre-sensitization, week 0. The treatment: therapeutic diphenylcyclopropenone sensitization with weekly scalp DPC. Prior to application of each patch test, blood was drawn. Someone pulled total RNA out of unfractionated whole blood. From the RACE reads, TCRdb called clonotypes with MiXCR, one entry per CDR3 protein. Counted here are under 200,000 distinct CDR3 sequences, around 30% occurring once; the ten biggest clones make up 2.9%. Study-level points and caveats: DPC sensitization did not alter TCRs above 1 in 1000 frequency.

This sample comprised whole blood, obtained in connection with sensitization to the hapten diphenylcyclopropenone (DPC). The receptor's source is a woman aged 25 to 39 with alopecia areata. Some clones in this sample may be carry-over from other donors' samples.

The CDR3 here is CATSRVGQGTVTDTQYF. CDR3 DNA sequence: TGTGCCACCAGCAGAGTGGGGCAGGGTACTGTCACAGATACGCAGTATTTT. The rearrangement joins TRBV15 to TRBJ2-3; tentatively, D is TRBD1 (5 bases). The germline CDR1 and CDR2 sequences are LNHNV and YYDKDF (reference sequence). Trimming left V 1 base short and J 2 bases short, with 16 bases between. This CDR3 comprises 17 residues.